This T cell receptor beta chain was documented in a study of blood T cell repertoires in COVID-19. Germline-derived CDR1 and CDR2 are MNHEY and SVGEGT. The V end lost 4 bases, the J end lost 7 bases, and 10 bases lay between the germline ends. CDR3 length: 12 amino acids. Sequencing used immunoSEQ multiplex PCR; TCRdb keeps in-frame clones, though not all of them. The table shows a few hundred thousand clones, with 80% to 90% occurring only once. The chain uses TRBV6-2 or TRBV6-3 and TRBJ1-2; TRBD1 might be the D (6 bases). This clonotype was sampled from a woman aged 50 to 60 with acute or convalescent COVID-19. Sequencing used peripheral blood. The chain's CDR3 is CASSWGQGGYTF. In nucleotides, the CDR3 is TGTGCCAGCAGTTGGGGACAAGGTGGCTACACCTTC.